Below, 31 T cell receptor beta chains from the same sample are listed, as sequenced in a study of shared clonotypes between healthy human individuals. Profiling relied on immunoSEQ multiplex PCR, and the TCRdb table lists in-frame clones only, not all of them. Of approximately 2,000,000 clones detected, roughly 95% appear once; the ten largest clones hold more than 1.5%. Naive CD8 cells comprised CD45RO-negative, CCR7-positively selected cells, excluding terminally differentiated effector memory CD45RA+ cells. Sequencing was carried out using naive CD8+ T cells from PBMCs. These receptors all come from a man aged 18 to 29 in good health. Some clones in this sample may be carry-over from other donors' samples.

The CDR3 spells CASSPSQANEQFF. In nucleotides, the CDR3 is TGTGCCAGCAGTCCCTCCCAGGCCAATGAGCAGTTCTTC. The rearrangement links TRBV27 to TRBJ2-1; D ambiguous. The V end was cut by 5 bases, the J end by 6 bases, with 11 bases between. The V gene's germline CDR1 is MNHEY and CDR2 SMNVEV (reference sequence). There are 13 residues in the CDR3.

The chain uses TRBV28 and TRBJ2-7; D is possibly TRBD1 or TRBD2 (5 bases each). CDR3 length: 14 residues. The germline CDR1 and CDR2 sequences are MDHEN and SYDVKM. Trimming took 3 bases from V and 2 from J, leaving 11 bases between them. CDR3 sequence reads: CASSLRGIPYEQYF. The CDR3 region has the DNA TGTGCCAGCAGTTTGAGGGGCATTCCCTACGAGCAGTACTTC.

This chain connects TRBV4-3 to TRBJ2-2, with no clear D. This CDR3 comprises 17 residues. Trimming removed 0 bases at V and 3 bases at J, with 14 bases between. Germline CDR1 is LGHNA and CDR2 is YSLEER. The CDR3 coding sequence is TGCGCCAGCAGCCAAGATCCTGAGCCACGATACACCGGGGAGCTGTTTTTT. It is translated as CASSQDPEPRYTGELFF.

The chain couples TRBV19 to TRBJ2-1; possibly TRBD2 for D (5 bases). Germline lookup yields CDR1 LNHDA and CDR2 SQIVND (reference sequence). Trimming took 5 bases from V and 10 from J, leaving 12 bases between them. The CDR3 spans 12 residues. The CDR3 sequence: CASSYNSVEQFF. The CDR3 region has the DNA TGTGCCAGTAGTTACAATAGCGTCGAGCAGTTCTTC.

V usage is TRBV7-9 and J usage is TRBJ2-7, with 10 bases matching TRBD2. The CDR3 loop spans 18 amino acids. V was pared by 4 bases and J by 3 bases, with 15 bases of the junction left unmatched. Per the germline V gene, CDR1 is SEHNR and CDR2 is FQNEAQ (reference sequence). CDR3 sequence reads: CASSSPLHVAGGFYEQYF. The CDR3 nucleotides read TGTGCCAGCAGCTCCCCGTTACACGTAGCGGGAGGATTCTACGAGCAGTACTTC.

The chain links TRBV13 to TRBJ1-1, with D perhaps TRBD1 (6 bases). The CDR3 is made up of 15 amino acids. Trimming removed 3 bases from V and 7 bases from J, with 18 bases in between. The germline gives CDR1 PRHDT, CDR2 FYEKMQ (reference sequence). The CDR3 region has the DNA TGTGCCAGCAGCTTCAGTTCCGAGGGGGTACTTGAAGCTTTCTTT. This gives the protein CASSFSSEGVLEAFF.

The chain combines TRBV25-1 with TRBJ2-7; 12 bases are shared with TRBD1. This CDR3 has 14 residues. The germline V gene has CDR1 MGHDK and CDR2 SYGVNS. Trimming cost V 4 bases and J 6 bases; bases outside gene matches: 4. The CDR3 is CASSVGQGAAEQYF. DNA of the CDR3: TGTGCCAGCAGTGTGGGACAGGGGGCGGCCGAGCAGTACTTC.

The chain has TRBV6-1 and TRBJ1-1; the D is unclear. Trimming took off 7 bases at V and 0 bases at J, with 9 bases between the two ends. Looked up from germline, CDR1 is MNHNS and CDR2 is SASEGT. The CDR3 length is 13 residues. The CDR3 coding sequence is TGTGCCAGCACGCCCAGACTGAACACTGAAGCTTTCTTT. This codes for CASTPRLNTEAFF.

The rearrangement joins TRBV28 to TRBJ1-4, with D possibly being TRBD1 (5 bases). This CDR3 is 15 amino acids long. Germline-derived CDR1 and CDR2 are MDHEN and SYDVKM. The V end lost 3 bases, the J end lost 7 bases, and 15 bases lay between the germline ends. The CDR3 region is CASSLESGPTEKLFF. The CDR3 DNA reads as TGTGCCAGCAGTTTGGAATCGGGGCCCACTGAAAAACTGTTTTTT.

The rearrangement joins TRBV5-1 to TRBJ2-2, with D possibly matching TRBD1 (6 bases). Germline CDR1 SGHRS, CDR2 YFSETQ. Trimming cost V 6 bases and J 1 base, with 13 bases left between them. The CDR3 is made up of 15 amino acids. The CDR3 DNA follows: TGCGCCAGCAAAAGCTCGGACAGGAACACCGGGGAGCTGTTTTTT. Translation: CASKSSDRNTGELFF. The full variable domain, rest sourced from reference TRBV5-1 and TRBJ2-2, is KAGVTQTPRYLIKTRGQQVTLSCSPISGHRSVSWYQQTPGQGLQFLFEYFSETQRNKGNFPGRFSGRQFSNSRSEMNVSTLELGDSALYLCASKSSDRNTGELFFGEGSRLTVL.

The chain recombines TRBV7-9 with TRBJ2-2, with 7 bases aligning to TRBD2. Losses at the gene ends were 3 bases for V and 4 bases for J; bases not matched to a gene: 8. CDR1 is SEHNR and CDR2 is FQNEAQ in the germline V gene (reference sequence). The CDR3 has 16 amino acids. The CDR3, as DNA: TGTGCCAGCAGCTTCCGCCCCGGGGAGGGCACCGGGGAGCTGTTTTTT. Encoded protein: CASSFRPGEGTGELFF.

The V call is TRBV9, the J call TRBJ2-2; D is possibly TRBD1 or TRBD2 (5 bases each). The germline CDR1 and CDR2 sequences are SGDLS and YYNGEE. Trimming left V 4 bases short and J 6 bases short, with 10 bases between. This CDR3 is built from 13 residues. The CDR3 DNA reads TGTGCCAGCAGCCCCACGGGGCCCGGGGAGCTGTTTTTT. Translating gives CASSPTGPGELFF. Together with reference TRBV9 and TRBJ2-2, the CDR3 gives the full variable domain: DSGVTQTPKHLITATGQRVTLRCSPRSGDLSVYWYQQSLDQGLQFLIQYYNGEERAKGNILERFSAQQFPDLHSELNLSSLELGDSALYFCASSPTGPGELFFGEGSRLTVL.

Turning to this clone: The same CDR3 arises from other DNA sequences in this sample as well. V gene TRBV5-6 combines with J gene TRBJ2-7; D perhaps matches TRBD2 (5 bases). Germline lookup yields CDR1 SGHDT and CDR2 YYEEEE. CDR3 length: 14 amino acids. V was clipped by 1 base and J by 2 bases, with 10 bases between them. CDR3 residues: CASSLRTGTYEQYF. The DNA of the CDR3 is TGTGCCAGCAGCTTGCGGACGGGAACCTACGAGCAGTACTTC. Combining the CDR3 with reference TRBV5-6 and TRBJ2-7 gives the whole variable domain DAGVTQSPTHLIKTRGQQVTLRCSPKSGHDTVSWYQQALGQGPQFIFQYYEEEERQRGNFPDRFSGHQFPNYSSELNVNALLLGDSALYLCASSLRTGTYEQYFGPGTRLTVT.

The rearrangement links TRBV29-1 to TRBJ1-2; perhaps TRBD1 as D (6 bases). The CDR3 spans 16 residues. The germline V gene has CDR1 SQVTM and CDR2 ANQGSEA. The V end lost 7 bases, the J end lost 4 bases, and 25 bases lay between the germline ends. The DNA of the CDR3 is TGCAGCGCTGGGGGCCCAGTGGACATCCAGTCCTATGGCTACACCTTC. Its translation is CSAGGPVDIQSYGYTF.

The chain employs TRBV27 and TRBJ2-7; D may be TRBD1 (5 bases). The CDR3 has 15 residues. Looked up from germline, CDR1 is MNHEY and CDR2 is SMNVEV (reference sequence). Trimming left V 5 bases short and J 1 base short, with 15 bases between. CDR3 nucleotide sequence: TGTGCCAGCAGTACCTTCGATCGACAGTCCTACGAGCAGTACTTC. This translates into CASSTFDRQSYEQYF.

J is TRBJ1-1 and V is TRBV9; D is unclear. CDR1 SGDLS and CDR2 YYNGEE come from the germline V gene. The CDR3 contains 15 residues. V was shortened by 1 base and J by 6 bases, with 16 bases between the two germline ends. CDR3 DNA: TGTGCCAGCAGCGTATATTCTGGGGTGAGGGCTGAAGCTTTCTTT. Protein: CASSVYSGVRAEAFF.

The chain joins TRBV27 to TRBJ1-1, with 8 bases aligning to TRBD1. The V gene end was trimmed by 5 bases and the J gene end by 1 base; junction bases not matched to a gene: 9. This CDR3 region has 16 residues. CDR1 and CDR2 (germline): MNHEY, SMNVEV (reference sequence). CDR3 in DNA: TGTGCCAGCAGTCCAGCGGACGGACAGGGGAACACTGAAGCTTTCTTT. It codes for CASSPADGQGNTEAFF.

V gene TRBV5-4 combines with J gene TRBJ2-7, with 12 bases aligning to TRBD2. The V segment lost 4 bases and the J segment 2 bases; nucleotides outside the gene matches: 7. The CDR3 extends over 16 amino acids. Germline V gives CDR1 SGHNT, CDR2 YYREEE (reference sequence). The CDR3 DNA is TGTGCCAGCAGCGGCGGGACTAGCGGGCCTACCTACGAGCAGTACTTC. This encodes CASSGGTSGPTYEQYF.

Only one count was recorded for this clone. This chain joins TRBV27 and TRBJ2-5, with TRBD2 identical over 12 bases. Germline CDR1 is MNHEY and CDR2 is SMNVEV (reference sequence). V shed 4 bases, J shed 5 bases, and the junction held 8 bases outside the gene matches. This CDR3 spans 16 amino acids. CDR3 sequence: CASSSPRLAGVETQYF. CDR3 DNA: TGTGCCAGCAGTTCGCCACGACTAGCGGGGGTGGAGACCCAGTACTTC.

The chain carries TRBV4-3 and TRBJ2-1, with 7 bases fitting TRBD2. In germline, CDR1 is LGHNA, CDR2 YSLEER. This CDR3 spans 16 amino acids. Unmatched junction bases numbered 7, after V lost 0 bases and J lost 5 bases. CDR3 protein: CASSQDVIGGNNEQFF. The CDR3 coding sequence is TGCGCCAGCAGCCAAGATGTAATCGGGGGGAACAATGAGCAGTTCTTC.

This chain uses TRBV25-1 with TRBJ2-7; D is perhaps TRBD2 (6 bases). The germline V gene encodes CDR1 MGHDK and CDR2 SYGVNS. The germline V and J ends were trimmed by 7 bases and 5 bases, with 18 bases remaining between them. CDR3 length: 14 residues. In nucleotides, the CDR3 is TGTGCCAGCAAACCCTTCGGGACGGGAGACGAGCAGTACTTC. This gives the protein CASKPFGTGDEQYF.

This chain joins TRBV4-2 and TRBJ2-1; no clear D. There are 16 residues in the CDR3. Germline V gives CDR1 LGHNA, CDR2 YNFKEQ. Trimming took 2 bases from V and 6 from J, leaving 17 bases between them. CDR3 nucleotides: TGTGCCAGCAGCCAATCCCTACCGCCTCCACTCAATGAGCAGTTCTTC. It yields the protein CASSQSLPPPLNEQFF.

This chain connects TRBV6-1 to TRBJ1-2, with unresolved D. This CDR3 contains 15 residues. Germline assignment: CDR1 MNHNS and CDR2 SASEGT. With 4 bases removed from V and 8 bases from J, the gap between germline ends came to 20 bases. The CDR3 is CASSVKRAPLDGYTF. The CDR3 DNA is TGTGCCAGCAGTGTCAAAAGGGCCCCCCTTGACGGCTACACCTTC.

The chain joins TRBV7-9 to TRBJ1-1; no definite D call. CDR1 SEHNR and CDR2 FQNEAQ come from the germline V gene (reference sequence). The ends were cut back, 7 bases at V and 0 bases at J, with 12 bases in the middle. The CDR3 is 14 residues long. The CDR3 is CASNAGIVNTEAFF. The CDR3, as DNA: TGTGCCAGCAACGCGGGGATCGTGAACACTGAAGCTTTCTTT.

This chain uses TRBV19 with TRBJ1-4; D may be TRBD1 (6 bases). The V gene's germline CDR1 is LNHDA and CDR2 SQIVND (reference sequence). The ends were cut back, 6 bases at V and 8 bases at J, with 25 bases in the middle. This CDR3 comprises 17 residues. CDR3 protein: CASRNLLSGTMGEKLFF. In nucleotides, the CDR3 is TGTGCCAGTAGAAACCTCCTCTCCGGGACAATGGGGGAAAAACTGTTTTTT. Together with reference TRBV19 and TRBJ1-4, the CDR3 gives the full variable domain: DGGITQSPKYLFRKEGQNVTLSCEQNLNHDAMYWYRQDPGQGLRLIYYSQIVNDFQKGDIAEGYSVSREKKESFPLTVTSAQKNPTAFYLCASRNLLSGTMGEKLFFGSGTQLSVL.

The V call is TRBV7-9, the J call TRBJ2-4, with TRBD1 matching 8 bases. Germline-derived CDR1 and CDR2 are SEHNR and FQNEAQ (reference sequence). The junction had 7 bases not matched to a gene; V was cut back by 4 bases and J by 8 bases. The CDR3 contains 14 residues. CDR3 loop: CASSSRTGRDIQYF. The CDR3 nucleotides read TGTGCCAGCAGCTCCAGGACAGGGCGGGACATTCAGTACTTC.

The rearrangement links TRBV18 to TRBJ1-1; 7 bases map to TRBD1. Germline V gene lookup returns CDR1 KGHSH and CDR2 LQKENI. The CDR3 is 16 amino acids. V trimming: 6 bases; J trimming: 4 bases; junction bases outside the gene matches: 14. CDR3 DNA: TGTGCCAGCTCTCGAACCGGGACAGTTACGGTCACTGAAGCTTTCTTT. It yields the protein CASSRTGTVTVTEAFF.

This rearrangement joins TRBV2 to TRBJ2-3; perhaps TRBD2 as D (7 bases). The V end was cut by 5 bases, the J end by 3 bases, with 21 bases between. The CDR3 is 17 amino acids. Germline values: CDR1 SNHLY, CDR2 FYNNEI. The CDR3 spells CASSFYAGADITDTQYF. The CDR3 nucleotides read TGTGCCAGCAGTTTTTATGCGGGGGCCGATATAACAGATACGCAGTATTTT.

This CDR3 is CASSLQPIGANVLTF. The CDR3 DNA reads as TGTGCCAGCAGTTTACAGCCAATTGGGGCCAACGTCCTGACTTTC. The rearrangement links TRBV27 to TRBJ2-6; D gene unclear. CDR3 length equals 15 residues. With 2 bases removed from V and 3 bases from J, the gap between germline ends came to 8 bases. The germline gives CDR1 MNHEY, CDR2 SMNVEV (reference sequence).

The V gene is TRBV27, the J gene TRBJ2-7; TRBD2 might be the D (5 bases). Germline values: CDR1 MNHEY, CDR2 SMNVEV (reference sequence). This CDR3 has 14 residues. Trimming removed 3 bases at V and 2 bases at J, with 11 bases between. The CDR3 region has the DNA TGTGCCAGCAGTTTCAACGGGAATACCTACGAGCAGTACTTC. Encoded protein: CASSFNGNTYEQYF.

The gene calls are TRBV5-6 and TRBJ2-5; 8 nucleotides match TRBD2. V lost 4 bases, J lost 3 bases, and 5 bases stayed unmatched. Germline-derived CDR1 and CDR2 are SGHDT and YYEEEE. The CDR3 sequence is 14 residues long. The CDR3 sequence: CASSNPGLEETQYF. The DNA for the CDR3 is TGTGCCAGCAGCAACCCGGGACTAGAAGAGACCCAGTACTTC. Full variable domain (outside the CDR3, taken from reference TRBV5-6 and TRBJ2-5): DAGVTQSPTHLIKTRGQQVTLRCSPKSGHDTVSWYQQALGQGPQFIFQYYEEEERQRGNFPDRFSGHQFPNYSSELNVNALLLGDSALYLCASSNPGLEETQYFGPGTRLLVL.